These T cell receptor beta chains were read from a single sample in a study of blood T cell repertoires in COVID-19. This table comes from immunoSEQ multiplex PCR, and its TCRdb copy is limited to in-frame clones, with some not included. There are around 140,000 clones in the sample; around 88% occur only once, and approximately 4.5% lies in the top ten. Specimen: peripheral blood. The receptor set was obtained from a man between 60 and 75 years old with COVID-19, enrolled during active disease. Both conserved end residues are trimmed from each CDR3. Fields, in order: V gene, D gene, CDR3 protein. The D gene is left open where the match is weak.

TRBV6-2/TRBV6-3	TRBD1	ASSYSGTGGDYEQY
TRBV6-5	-	AAYYRTVETQY
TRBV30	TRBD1	AWRGQGAGGYT
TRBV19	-	ASSRQSNTEAF
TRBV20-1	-	SASPQKRERFYEQY
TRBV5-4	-	ASSRYGGGGTGELF
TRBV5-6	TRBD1	ASSLAGQGATGDEKLF
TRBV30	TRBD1	AWSANTGVRGT
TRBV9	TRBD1	ASSAWDRGNTEAF
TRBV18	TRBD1	ASSPRTGLKETQY
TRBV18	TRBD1	ASSPTGPGYGYT
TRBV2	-	ASSEAAEKLF
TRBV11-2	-	ASSLVGGGGTEAF
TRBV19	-	ASSLDTLGNEQF
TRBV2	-	ASSEGQGGTYSPLH
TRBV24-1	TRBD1	ATSTGQGAMGYGYT
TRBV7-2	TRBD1	ASSLLGQGKSNQPQH
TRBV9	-	ASSVYSTGELF
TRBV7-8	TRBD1	ASSQDRAGFSNQPQH
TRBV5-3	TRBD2	ARSLGTGTSSHNEQF
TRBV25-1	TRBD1	ASSELRGRGKNTEAF
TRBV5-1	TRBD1	ASSLDRGMGAF
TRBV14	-	ASSQPGAGRNEKLF
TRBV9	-	ASSVGGWTAYNEQF
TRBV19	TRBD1	ASSMGTVTDTQY
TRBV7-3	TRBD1	ASSLGAGGRTEAF